A selection of T cell receptor beta chains follows, all from one sample in a study of cytomegalovirus exposure and HLA in healthy donors. Repertoires were generated with immunoSEQ multiplex PCR, while TCRdb's copy carries only in-frame clones and drops some. The sample has around 94,000 clones; around four fifths are singletons. The sample comprised PBMCs. The receptor source for this set is a woman aged 40 to 50 in good health and CMV-seronegative. The CDR3 runs from the conserved cysteine through the conserved F or W. D genes are given only for firm matches. Expanded clones get a size class; other rows say once, few or many, or leave the size out.

v_call,d_call,clone_size,j_call,cdr3_nt,cdr3_aa
TRBV5-6,.,.,TRBJ1-2,TGTGCCAGCAGCTTGGAACCAGATGACTATGGCTACACCTTC,CASSLEPDDYGYTF
TRBV19,.,.,TRBJ1-1,TGTGCCAGTAGTATTTCGTCGAACACTGAAGCTTTCTTT,CASSISSNTEAFF
TRBV7-2,TRBD1,few,TRBJ1-2,TGTGCCAGCAGCTACCGGGACAGCTATGGCTACACCTTC,CASSYRDSYGYTF
TRBV6-5,.,.,TRBJ1-5,TGTGCCAGCAGTGCTCGGGGGGGGCGTCAGCCCCAGCATTTT,CASSARGGRQPQHF
TRBV6-5,.,.,TRBJ1-3,TGTGCCAGCAGCCCCGGGACACCCACAGGAAACACCATATATTTT,CASSPGTPTGNTIYF
TRBV6-5,TRBD2,.,TRBJ2-7,TGTGCCAGCGCGGGGGGGCCCTCCTACGAGCAGTACTTC,CASAGGPSYEQYF
TRBV6-5,TRBD1,.,TRBJ2-2,TGTGCCAGCAGCCCCGGGACAGGGGGGACCGGGGAGCTGTTTTTT,CASSPGTGGTGELFF
TRBV5-6,.,.,TRBJ2-7,TGTGCCAGCAGCCTCTGGGCGGGGGCTTACGAGCAGTACTTC,CASSLWAGAYEQYF
TRBV6-5,.,.,TRBJ1-6,TGTGCCAGCAGTTACTCGGAGAGCTCCTATAATTCACCCCTCCACTTT,CASSYSESSYNSPLHF
TRBV7-2,TRBD1,.,TRBJ2-5,TGTGCCAGCAGCCCCCGGACAGGGCCGGGGCAAGAGACCCAGTACTTC,CASSPRTGPGQETQYF
TRBV30,.,.,TRBJ2-2,TGTGCCTGGAGTGTCGGAAGCCCCGGGACCGGGGAGCTGTTTTTT,CAWSVGSPGTGELFF
TRBV18,.,.,TRBJ1-1,TGTGCCAGCTCACCTCAGGGCCTGAACACTGAAGCTTTCTTT,CASSPQGLNTEAFF
TRBV7-9,.,few,TRBJ2-3,TGTGCCAGCAGCTTGGGAGATACAGATACGCAGTATTTT,CASSLGDTDTQYF
TRBV5-6,TRBD2,.,TRBJ2-2,TGTGCCAGCAGCTCCGGGACTACCTTTTTCGGGGAGCTGTTTTTT,CASSSGTTFFGELFF
TRBV11-2,TRBD1,few,TRBJ1-1,TGTGCCAGCAGCGCCAGACAGGGAACGTGGGAAGCTTTCTTT,CASSARQGTWEAFF
TRBV5-1,.,.,TRBJ2-7,TGCGCCAGCAGCTTGATCGGCGGGGCCGGATACGAGCAGTACTTC,CASSLIGGAGYEQYF
TRBV7-3,TRBD1,.,TRBJ1-2,TGTGCCAGCAGCTTCCGGGACAGGGGCTTCTATGGCTACACCTTC,CASSFRDRGFYGYTF
TRBV19,TRBD1,.,TRBJ2-5,TGTGCCAGTAGTTTGGGACAGGGGAGGGAGACCCAGTACTTC,CASSLGQGRETQYF
TRBV5-1,TRBD1,.,TRBJ1-6,TGCGCCAGCAGCAAGGGACAGGAAAATTCACCCCTCCACTTT,CASSKGQENSPLHF
TRBV5-6,.,.,TRBJ1-1,TGTGCCAGCAGCCGGGGAAAAAGCTCAGCTTTCTTT,CASSRGKSSAFF
TRBV5-6,TRBD1,.,TRBJ1-4,TGTGCCAGCAGCTGGCTAGGGACAGCCACCAATGAAAAACTGTTTTTT,CASSWLGTATNEKLFF
TRBV5-1,.,.,TRBJ2-3,TGCGCCAGCAGCGAAAGGACTGTCACAGATACGCAGTATTTT,CASSERTVTDTQYF
TRBV9,.,.,TRBJ1-1,TGTGCCAGCAGCAAGGGAGGGCGGGAGGAAGCTTTCTTT,CASSKGGREEAFF
TRBV7-8,.,.,TRBJ1-2,TGTGCCAGCAGCAAGGGAGGAAACGGCTATGGCTACACCTTC,CASSKGGNGYGYTF
TRBV4-1,TRBD1,.,TRBJ1-2,TGCGCCAGCAGCCAAGATTATAGGGACAGGACCCTCCTGGCTGGCTACACCTTC,CASSQDYRDRTLLAGYTF
TRBV25-1,.,.,TRBJ2-5,TGTGCCAGCAGTGAATCGAATAGACAAGAGACCCAGTACTTC,CASSESNRQETQYF
TRBV18,.,.,TRBJ1-1,TGTGCCAGCTCGCGCTCAGGGAGGGCGAACACTGAAGCTTTCTTT,CASSRSGRANTEAFF
TRBV6-5,.,few,TRBJ1-2,TGTGCCAGCAGTTACTCGATACAGGGAGAAAATGGCTACACCTTC,CASSYSIQGENGYTF
TRBV4-1,.,.,TRBJ1-5,TGCGCCAGCAGCCTCATCGTCGCTCGAGGCAATCAGCCCCAGCATTTT,CASSLIVARGNQPQHF
TRBV30,TRBD1,.,TRBJ1-2,TGTGCCTGGGACCCGACAGGGATCAATGGCTACACCTTC,CAWDPTGINGYTF
TRBV19,TRBD2,.,TRBJ2-3,TGTGCCAGCGTTGGACTAGCAGCAGATACGCAGTATTTT,CASVGLAADTQYF
TRBV27,TRBD2,.,TRBJ2-3,TGTGCCAGCAGAATAGGGCAGCGGGGACGCACAGATACGCAGTATTTT,CASRIGQRGRTDTQYF
TRBV7-8,TRBD1,.,TRBJ2-5,TGTGCCAGCAGTTTGACAGGGGACTTAGAGACCCAGTACTTC,CASSLTGDLETQYF
TRBV27,.,once,TRBJ2-3,TGTGCCAGCAGGAACCGTCTATTTCCTAGCACAGATACGCAGTATTTT,CASRNRLFPSTDTQYF
TRBV10-3,TRBD1,.,TRBJ1-4,TGTGCCATCAGTGAATGGGCGACAGGGGGTGAAAAACTGTTTTTT,CAISEWATGGEKLFF
TRBV6-6,.,.,TRBJ1-5,TGTGCCAGCAGTCCGACAGGCAGCAATCAGCCCCAGCATTTT,CASSPTGSNQPQHF
TRBV7-6,TRBD1,.,TRBJ2-6,TGTGCCAGCAGCTTTCAGGGGGCTGGGGCCAACGTCCTGACTTTC,CASSFQGAGANVLTF
TRBV5-1,.,.,TRBJ2-2,TGCGCCAGCAGCTTTGGTGCCATAGCGAGGGACACCGGGGAGCTGTTTTTT,CASSFGAIARDTGELFF
TRBV11-2,.,.,TRBJ1-2,TGTGCCAGCAGCCCAACGAGGGTTCTCTATGGCTACACCTTC,CASSPTRVLYGYTF
TRBV7-8,.,.,TRBJ2-5,TGTGCCAGCAGCTTAGAGTTACTAGGAGAGACCCAGTACTTC,CASSLELLGETQYF
TRBV4-3,.,.,TRBJ1-2,TGCGCCAGCAGCCAAGATAGGTTGACAACCTATGGCTACACCTTC,CASSQDRLTTYGYTF
TRBV11-2,TRBD2,.,TRBJ2-1,TGTGCCAGCAGCTCCTTAGCGGGGGGGCGGTACAATGAGCAGTTCTTC,CASSSLAGGRYNEQFF
TRBV5-6,TRBD1,.,TRBJ1-2,TGTGCCAGCAGCCCTGTTCAGGGGGCGGGGGGCTACACCTTC,CASSPVQGAGGYTF
TRBV4-1,.,.,TRBJ1-1,TGCGCCAGCAGCCAAGTTGCCGAGACATTCAACACTGAAGCTTTCTTT,CASSQVAETFNTEAFF
TRBV7-2,TRBD1,.,TRBJ1-5,TGTGCCAGCAGAGGGACAGGGAATCAGCCCCAGCATTTT,CASRGTGNQPQHF
TRBV7-2,TRBD2,once,TRBJ2-5,TGTGCCAGCAGCTTAGAGAGTAGGGGACTAGCGGGGGGGCGGGAGACCCAGTACTTC,CASSLESRGLAGGRETQYF
TRBV10-3,TRBD1,.,TRBJ2-7,TGTGCCATCAGTGACCCTCCGGGACAGGGATCCTACGAGCAGTACTTC,CAISDPPGQGSYEQYF